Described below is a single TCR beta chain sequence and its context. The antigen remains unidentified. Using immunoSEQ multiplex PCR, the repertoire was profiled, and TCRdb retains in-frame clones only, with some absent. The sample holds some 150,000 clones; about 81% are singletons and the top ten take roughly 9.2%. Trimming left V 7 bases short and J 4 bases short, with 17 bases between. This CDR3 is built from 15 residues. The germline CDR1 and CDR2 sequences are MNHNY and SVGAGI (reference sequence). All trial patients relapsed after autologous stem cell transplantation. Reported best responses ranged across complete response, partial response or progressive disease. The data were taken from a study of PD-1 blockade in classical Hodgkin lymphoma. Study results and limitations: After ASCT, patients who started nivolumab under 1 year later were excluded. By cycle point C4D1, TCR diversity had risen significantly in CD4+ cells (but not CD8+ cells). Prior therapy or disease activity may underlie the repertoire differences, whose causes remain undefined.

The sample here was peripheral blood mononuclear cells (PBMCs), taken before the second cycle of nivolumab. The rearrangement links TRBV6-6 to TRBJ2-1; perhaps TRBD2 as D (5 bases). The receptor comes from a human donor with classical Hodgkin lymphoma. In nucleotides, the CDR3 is TGTGCCAGCAACCAACTATCCCGGAGGTACAATGAGCAGTTCTTC. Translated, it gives CASNQLSRRYNEQFF.